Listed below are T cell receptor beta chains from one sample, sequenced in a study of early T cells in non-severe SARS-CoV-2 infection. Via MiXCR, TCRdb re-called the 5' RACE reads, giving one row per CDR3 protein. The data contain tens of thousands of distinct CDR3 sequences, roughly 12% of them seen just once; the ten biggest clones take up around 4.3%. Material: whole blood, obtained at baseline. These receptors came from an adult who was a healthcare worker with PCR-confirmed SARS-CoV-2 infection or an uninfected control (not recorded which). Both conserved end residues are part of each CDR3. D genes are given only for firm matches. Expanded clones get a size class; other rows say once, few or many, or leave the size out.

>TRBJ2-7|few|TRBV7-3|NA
TGTGCCAGCAGCATCCAATATTCGGAGGAGCAGTACTTC
CASSIQYSEEQYF
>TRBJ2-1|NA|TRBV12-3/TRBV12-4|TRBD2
TGTGCCAGCAGTTTTTCTAGCGGGAGGCGTTACAATGAGCAGTTCTTC
CASSFSSGRRYNEQFF
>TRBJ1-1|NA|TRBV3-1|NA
TGTGCCAGCAGCCACGAAACGGGGCGTGAAGCTTTCTTT
CASSHETGREAFF
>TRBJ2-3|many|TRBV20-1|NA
TGCAGTGCTAGAGAGAGCGAGGGTACGCAGTATTTT
CSARESEGTQYF
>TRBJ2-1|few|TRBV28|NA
TGTGCCAGCAGTTCCCCGGCTCTGGATGATGAGCAGTTCTTC
CASSSPALDDEQFF
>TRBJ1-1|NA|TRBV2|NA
TGTGCCAGCAGTGAAGCGCTTCCGGGGGCAGGGACTGAAGCTTTCTTT
CASSEALPGAGTEAFF
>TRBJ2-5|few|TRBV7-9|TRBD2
TGTGCCAGCAGCTTAAGGCAGGGACTAGCGGGAGGAGAGACCCAGTACTTC
CASSLRQGLAGGETQYF
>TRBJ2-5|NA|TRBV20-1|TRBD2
TGCAGTGCAAAGCAGGGCGGGAGGGGAGAGACCCAGTACTTC
CSAKQGGRGETQYF
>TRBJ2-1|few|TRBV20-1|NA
TGCAGTGCTACCCCTCTAGGAGGGGCCTACAATGAGCAGTTCTTC
CSATPLGGAYNEQFF
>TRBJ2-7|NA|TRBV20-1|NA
TGCAGTGCTTCCTCTGCGTCCACCTACGAGCAGTACTTC
CSASSASTYEQYF
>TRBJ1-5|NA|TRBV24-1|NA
TGTGCCACCAGTGACGTACACGGGCCCCAGCATTTT
CATSDVHGPQHF
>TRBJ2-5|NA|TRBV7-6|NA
TGTGCCAGCAGCTCCCTTCCGGACTACCAAGAGACCCAGTACTTC
CASSSLPDYQETQYF
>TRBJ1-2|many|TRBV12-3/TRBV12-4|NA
TGTGCCAGCAGTGACGGACAGAACTATGGCTACACCTTC
CASSDGQNYGYTF
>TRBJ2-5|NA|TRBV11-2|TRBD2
TGTGCCAGCAGCTTGGTGGCTAGCGGGAGCCCGAAGACCCAGTACTTC
CASSLVASGSPKTQYF
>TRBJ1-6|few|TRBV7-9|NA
TGTGCCAGCAGCTTCAGCGCCGATAATTCACCCCTCCACTTT
CASSFSADNSPLHF
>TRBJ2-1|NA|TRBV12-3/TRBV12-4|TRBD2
TGTGCCAGCAGCCCACTAGCGGGGATAGGGGAGCAGTTCTTC
CASSPLAGIGEQFF
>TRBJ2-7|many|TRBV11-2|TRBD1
TGTGCCACCCTACTTCGGGACAGGGGCGAGCAGTACTTC
CATLLRDRGEQYF
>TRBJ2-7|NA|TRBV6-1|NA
TGTGCCAGCAGTGTTTCCGGTTTAGTCTACGAGCAGTACTTC
CASSVSGLVYEQYF
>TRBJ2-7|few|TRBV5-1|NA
TGCGCCAGCCGTAGAGAAGGCGTCTACGAGCAGTACTTC
CASRREGVYEQYF
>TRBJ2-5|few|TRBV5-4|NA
TGTGCCAGCAGCTCACCCGGACACCAAGAGACCCAGTACTTC
CASSSPGHQETQYF
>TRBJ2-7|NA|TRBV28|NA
TGTGCCAGCAGTTTATTCCACGAGCAGTACTTC
CASSLFHEQYF
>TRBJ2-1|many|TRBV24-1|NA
TGTGCCACCAGTGGAGCGGCTTACAATGAGCAGTTCTTC
CATSGAAYNEQFF
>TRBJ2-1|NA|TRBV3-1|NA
TGTGCCAGCAGCCAAATCTCGGGAGTGGGCTACAATGAGCAGTTCTTC
CASSQISGVGYNEQFF
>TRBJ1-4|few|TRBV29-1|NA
TGCAGCGTTGATCACAGGGTTAGGGATGAAAAACTGTTTTTT
CSVDHRVRDEKLFF
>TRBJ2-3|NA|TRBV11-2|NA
TGTGCCAGCAGCTTAGGAAAGGATACGCAGTATTTT
CASSLGKDTQYF
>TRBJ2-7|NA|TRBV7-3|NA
TGTGCCAGCAGCCCGGGACCGTCCTCCTACGAGCAGTACTTC
CASSPGPSSYEQYF
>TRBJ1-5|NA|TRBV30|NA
TGTGCCTGGAGTCCCGGGACCGAGAAACTAAATAGCAATCAGCCCCAGCATTTT
CAWSPGTEKLNSNQPQHF
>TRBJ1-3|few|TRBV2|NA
TGTGCCAGCAGTGAAATCTCAGGGACCGGAAACACCATATATTTT
CASSEISGTGNTIYF
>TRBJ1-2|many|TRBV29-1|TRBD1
TGCAGCGTTGGCAGGGGGCGCTTGGAAGAAGGCTACACCTTC
CSVGRGRLEEGYTF